Each of the 30 T cell receptor beta chains below was sequenced from the same sample in a study of cytomegalovirus exposure and HLA in healthy donors. PCR employed 60 Vbeta and 13 Jbeta primers. This table comes from immunoSEQ multiplex PCR, and its TCRdb copy is limited to in-frame clones, with some not included. The sample has over 110,000 clones; about 84% are singletons. Input material: PBMCs. The receptors derive from a woman in her thirties or forties in good health and CMV-seropositive.

A remark on this clone: The junction and the germline gene differ at one end; a read error may be behind it. The V and J genes are TRBV4-2 and TRBJ2-1, with 10 bases matching TRBD2. The CDR3 has 18 amino acids. Germline assignment: CDR1 LGHNA and CDR2 YNFKEQ. The CDR3 here is CASGQDLSLAGVRNEQFF. The CDR3 DNA is TGTGCCAGCGGCCAAGATCTTTCCCTAGCGGGAGTGAGGAATGAGCAGTTCTTC.

This clone was seen once. This chain connects TRBV5-8 to TRBJ2-7; TRBD2 might be the D (6 bases). Per germline, CDR1 SGHTS and CDR2 YDEGEE. The CDR3 is 14 amino acids. V was clipped by 0 bases and J by 5 bases, with 12 bases between them. The CDR3 nucleotides read TGTGCCAGCAGCTTGGTGGACGGGAGCGACGAGCAGTACTTC. Protein: CASSLVDGSDEQYF.

V and J are TRBV5-6 and TRBJ1-1, with a possible D match to TRBD1 (6 bases). The germline V and J ends were trimmed by 3 bases and 7 bases, with 13 bases remaining between them. The germline CDR1 and CDR2 sequences are SGHDT and YYEEEE. The CDR3 runs 13 residues. CDR3 loop: CASSSFQGYEAFF. For the CDR3, the DNA is TGTGCCAGCAGCTCATTCCAGGGGTATGAAGCTTTCTTT.

This clone showed up just a few times. CDR3 region: CASMGPIQETQYF. For the CDR3, the DNA is TGTGCCAGCATGGGGCCTATCCAAGAGACCCAGTACTTC. The chain carries TRBV7-9 and TRBJ2-5; D perhaps matches TRBD1 (5 bases). Germline lookup yields CDR1 SEHNR and CDR2 FQNEAQ (reference sequence). The CDR3 sequence is 13 residues long. Between the trimmed V and J ends, which lost 7 bases and 1 base, there was a span of 10 bases.

This clone was seen more than once but under ten times. The chain recombines TRBV29-1 with TRBJ2-5; D gene uncertain. Deletions cut 7 bases from V and 3 bases from J, with 12 bases between. The CDR3 extends over 12 amino acids. Germline V gene data show CDR1 as SQVTM and CDR2 as ANQGSEA. The CDR3 is CSAAGPEETQYF. The CDR3 DNA reads TGCAGCGCCGCTGGGCCGGAAGAGACCCAGTACTTC. The variable domain in full, with the rest retrieved from reference TRBV29-1 and TRBJ2-5, is SAVISQKPSRDICQRGTSLTIQCQVDSQVTMMFWYRQQPGQSLTLIATANQGSEATYESGFVIDKFPISRPNLTFSTLTVSNMSPEDSSIYLCSAAGPEETQYFGPGTRLLVL.

The CDR3 spells CASSLYWAGGADEQYF. As DNA, the CDR3 is TGTGCCAGCAGCTTATATTGGGCGGGAGGAGCTGACGAGCAGTACTTC. This chain joins TRBV5-6 and TRBJ2-7, with TRBD2 matching over 8 bases. Germline V gives CDR1 SGHDT, CDR2 YYEEEE. The CDR3 consists of 16 residues. The ends lost 2 bases at V and 5 bases at J; junction bases unmatched: 12.

V usage is TRBV5-1 and J usage is TRBJ2-3, with 8 positions matching TRBD1. This CDR3 region has 15 residues. V gave up 6 bases and J gave up 1 base; unmatched junction bases: 7. Germline V gives CDR1 SGHRS, CDR2 YFSETQ. The CDR3 reads CASTPTQGGTDTQYF. For the CDR3, the DNA is TGCGCCAGCACCCCAACACAGGGGGGCACAGATACGCAGTATTTT.

This clone was observed a few times. The genes are TRBV7-9 and TRBJ2-7, with 7 bases lining up with TRBD1. This CDR3 has 14 amino acids. V was clipped by 3 bases and J by 6 bases; unmatched bases: 8. CDR1 and CDR2 (germline): SEHNR, FQNEAQ (reference sequence). CDR3 residues: CASSLRGPLSEQYF. CDR3 DNA sequence: TGTGCCAGCAGCTTGAGGGGGCCCCTGAGCGAGCAGTACTTC.

The chain is built from TRBV6-1 and TRBJ2-1; D call uncertain. Per the germline V gene, CDR1 is MNHNS and CDR2 is SASEGT. The V and J ends lost 1 base and 4 bases respectively, with 8 bases between them. The CDR3 runs 14 residues. The CDR3 is CASSEVTVYNEQFF. The CDR3 DNA reads TGTGCCAGCAGTGAAGTAACAGTATACAATGAGCAGTTCTTC.

The chain employs TRBV9 and TRBJ2-2; D remains unclear. The CDR3 spans 14 residues. The V gene's germline CDR1 is SGDLS and CDR2 YYNGEE. V lost 1 base, J lost 6 bases, and 10 bases lay in between. CDR3 in DNA: TGTGCCAGCAGCGTATTTAGAGTCCCCGGGGAGCTGTTTTTT. Amino acids: CASSVFRVPGELFF. The variable domain in full, completed from reference TRBV9 and TRBJ2-2, reads DSGVTQTPKHLITATGQRVTLRCSPRSGDLSVYWYQQSLDQGLQFLIQYYNGEERAKGNILERFSAQQFPDLHSELNLSSLELGDSALYFCASSVFRVPGELFFGEGSRLTVL.

The genes are TRBV5-1 and TRBJ1-1; 8 nucleotides align to TRBD1. The V gene end was trimmed by 7 bases and the J gene end by 1 base; junction bases not matched to a gene: 3. The CDR3 length is 13 residues. The germline CDR1 and CDR2 sequences are SGHRS and YFSETQ. As DNA, the CDR3 is TGCGCCAGCGGGGGACAGGCGAACACTGAAGCTTTCTTT. Translating gives CASGGQANTEAFF.

The genes are TRBV27 and TRBJ2-7; the match to TRBD1 covers 8 bases. CDR1 MNHEY and CDR2 SMNVEV come from the germline V gene (reference sequence). This CDR3 has 14 residues. The trim removed 6 bases at V and 6 bases at J, leaving 10 bases unmatched. This CDR3 is CASRVEGRGREQYF. CDR3 bases: TGTGCCAGCAGGGTAGAAGGCAGGGGGCGCGAGCAGTACTTC.

The V gene is TRBV9, the J gene TRBJ1-5; TRBD1 is a possible D gene (5 bases). V was clipped by 3 bases and J by 1 base, with 11 bases between them. Germline CDR1 reads SGDLS; CDR2 reads YYNGEE. The CDR3 contains 15 residues. The CDR3 loop is CASSAAGLSNQPQHF. The CDR3 coding sequence is TGTGCCAGCAGCGCGGCAGGGCTCAGCAATCAGCCCCAGCATTTT. The complete variable domain, with remaining parts taken from reference TRBV9 and TRBJ1-5, reads DSGVTQTPKHLITATGQRVTLRCSPRSGDLSVYWYQQSLDQGLQFLIQYYNGEERAKGNILERFSAQQFPDLHSELNLSSLELGDSALYFCASSAAGLSNQPQHFGDGTRLSIL.

This chain joins TRBV5-6 and TRBJ2-1, with a tentative D call TRBD1 (8 bases). Between the trimmed V and J ends, which lost 0 bases and 12 bases, there was a span of 16 bases. CDR3 length equals 14 residues. Germline CDR1 is SGHDT and CDR2 is YYEEEE. The CDR3 sequence: CASSLGLAGGWQFF. The DNA of the CDR3 is TGTGCCAGCAGCTTGGGACTAGCAGGGGGCTGGCAGTTCTTC.

The sample holds a few counts of this clone. This chain uses TRBV5-6 with TRBJ2-5, with 7 bases lining up with TRBD1. CDR1 SGHDT and CDR2 YYEEEE come from the germline V gene. This CDR3 is 17 amino acids long. V lost 0 bases, J lost 2 bases, and 10 bases stayed unmatched. CDR3 loop: CASSLGLGTAPQETQYF. CDR3 coding DNA: TGTGCCAGCAGCTTGGGTTTGGGGACAGCGCCACAAGAGACCCAGTACTTC. Full variable domain (missing parts from reference TRBV5-6 and TRBJ2-5): DAGVTQSPTHLIKTRGQQVTLRCSPKSGHDTVSWYQQALGQGPQFIFQYYEEEERQRGNFPDRFSGHQFPNYSSELNVNALLLGDSALYLCASSLGLGTAPQETQYFGPGTRLLVL.

This clone has a handful of counts. The rearrangement links TRBV2 to TRBJ1-2; no definite D call. Germline V CDR1 and CDR2: SNHLY, FYNNEI. The CDR3 consists of 12 residues. V gave up 7 bases and J gave up 6 bases, with 12 bases separating them. The CDR3, as DNA: TGTGCCAGCACCCCGGTGTTAGATGGCTACACCTTC. Its translation: CASTPVLDGYTF.

The table lists this clone with a few counts. The rearrangement links TRBV6-1 to TRBJ2-7; 8 nucleotides agree with TRBD1. Germline assignment: CDR1 MNHNS and CDR2 SASEGT. This CDR3 spans 13 amino acids. V trimming: 10 bases; J trimming: 4 bases; junction bases outside the gene matches: 9. The CDR3 coding sequence is TGTGCCACCAGCAGGGGGACAGGATACGAGCAGTACTTC. Protein: CATSRGTGYEQYF.

The chain recombines TRBV7-8 with TRBJ2-7; TRBD2 is a possible D gene (6 bases). The V and J ends lost 5 bases and 0 bases respectively, with 20 bases between them. Germline V lookup: CDR1 SGHVS, CDR2 FQNEAQ. The CDR3 extends over 17 amino acids. The CDR3 loop reads CASSTQRARRSSYEQYF. The CDR3 DNA reads TGTGCCAGCAGCACGCAGCGGGCGCGAAGGAGCTCCTACGAGCAGTACTTC.

The genes are TRBV5-4 and TRBJ2-7; tentatively, D is TRBD2 (5 bases). This CDR3 region has 14 residues. V shed 4 bases and J shed 5 bases, with 16 bases lying between them. The germline CDR1 and CDR2 sequences are SGHNT and YYREEE (reference sequence). The CDR3 loop reads CASSLGERAHEQYF. The DNA for the CDR3 is TGTGCCAGCAGCCTTGGGGAGAGGGCCCACGAGCAGTACTTC.

The chain recombines TRBV5-4 with TRBJ1-1, with no clear D. CDR1 and CDR2 (germline): SGHNT, YYREEE (reference sequence). The CDR3 totals 15 residues. The V end lost 0 bases, the J end lost 4 bases, and 13 bases lay between the germline ends. The CDR3 bases are TGTGCCAGCAGCTTGGACGGGTCTATCGGCACTGAAGCTTTCTTT. The encoded protein is CASSLDGSIGTEAFF.

The chain carries TRBV25-1 and TRBJ2-5; 7 nucleotides agree with TRBD1. The germline CDR1 and CDR2 sequences are MGHDK and SYGVNS. The CDR3 covers 13 residues. V dropped 6 bases and J dropped 5; count of bases not matched to a gene: 6. CDR3 sequence: CASRGTVEETQYF. CDR3 coding DNA: TGTGCCAGCAGGGGGACAGTAGAGGAGACCCAGTACTTC.

J is TRBJ2-7 and V is TRBV14; 10 positions agree with TRBD2. V shed 1 base, J shed 4 bases, and the junction held 10 bases outside the gene matches. The CDR3 is 17 amino acids. Per the germline V gene, CDR1 is SGHDN and CDR2 is FVKESK. CDR3 nucleotide sequence: TGTGCCAGCAGCCAAGTTTTTCTAGCGGGAGCGAGTTACGAGCAGTACTTC. Its translation is CASSQVFLAGASYEQYF.

The sample holds a few counts of this clone. Here the CDR3 DNA reads TGTGCCATCAGTGCGGACTCCCTAAACTCGAGAGAGCAGTTCTTC. This encodes CAISADSLNSREQFF. V gene TRBV10-3 combines with J gene TRBJ2-1; TRBD2 is a possible D gene (5 bases). The CDR3 covers 15 residues. Looked up from germline, CDR1 is ENHRY and CDR2 is SYGVKD. Trimming took off 4 bases at V and 10 bases at J, with 20 bases between the two ends.

This chain joins TRBV7-2 and TRBJ2-3, with D tentatively TRBD2 (5 bases). This CDR3 spans 19 amino acids. Germline V gene lookup returns CDR1 SGHTA and CDR2 FQGNSA. The V gene lost 2 bases and the J gene lost 2 bases, with 23 bases spanning the gap. In DNA, the CDR3 is TGTGCCAGCAGCTTAAAACTTCGATTCGGGGAAGAGATCACAGATACGCAGTATTTT. Amino acids: CASSLKLRFGEEITDTQYF.

This clone was counted a few times. The chain has TRBV28 and TRBJ2-5; TRBD2 matches at 10 bases. Germline V gene lookup returns CDR1 MDHEN and CDR2 SYDVKM. The V gene end was trimmed by 1 base and the J gene end by 11 bases; junction bases not matched to a gene: 10. The CDR3 has 15 amino acids. For the CDR3, the DNA is TGTGCCAGCAGTTTATCTCGAGCGGGAGGGCCGGGGCAGTACTTC. Its protein product is CASSLSRAGGPGQYF. The full variable domain, its missing parts supplied by reference TRBV28 and TRBJ2-5, is DVKVTQSSRYLVKRTGEKVFLECVQDMDHENMFWYRQDPGLGLRLIYFSYDVKMKEKGDIPEGYSVSREKKERFSLILESASTNQTSMYLCASSLSRAGGPGQYFGPGTRLLVL.

The chain recombines TRBV27 with TRBJ2-1; 14 bases are a match to TRBD2. J was trimmed by 4 bases and V by 1 base; bases with no gene match: 12. The CDR3 is 20 residues long. The germline gives CDR1 MNHEY, CDR2 SMNVEV (reference sequence). The CDR3 here is CASSLFPTSGRAISYNEQFF. The CDR3 coding sequence is TGTGCCAGCAGTTTATTTCCGACTAGCGGGAGGGCCATAAGTTACAATGAGCAGTTCTTC.

The chain combines TRBV6-1 with TRBJ2-1, with TRBD2 identical over 9 bases. Germline CDR1 MNHNS, CDR2 SASEGT. The CDR3 length is 15 residues. V trimming: 4 bases; J trimming: 5 bases; junction bases outside the gene matches: 6. This CDR3 reads CASSVLAGVNNEQFF. DNA for the CDR3: TGTGCCAGCAGTGTGTTAGCGGGAGTGAACAATGAGCAGTTCTTC.

The chain employs TRBV5-1 and TRBJ2-1; D is ambiguous. Germline CDR1 is SGHRS and CDR2 is YFSETQ. This CDR3 spans 14 amino acids. Trimming took 0 bases from V and 2 from J, leaving 6 bases between them. In DNA, the CDR3 is TGCGCCAGCAGCTTGGAGAGTGCCTACAATGAGCAGTTCTTC. It encodes CASSLESAYNEQFF. The complete variable domain, with remaining parts taken from reference TRBV5-1 and TRBJ2-1, reads KAGVTQTPRYLIKTRGQQVTLSCSPISGHRSVSWYQQTPGQGLQFLFEYFSETQRNKGNFPGRFSGRQFSNSRSEMNVSTLELGDSALYLCASSLESAYNEQFFGPGTRLTVL.

The CDR3: CASNRAEGETQYF. CDR3 bases: TGCGCCAGCAACAGGGCTGAAGGGGAGACCCAGTACTTC. V gene TRBV5-1 combines with J gene TRBJ2-5; tentatively, D is TRBD1 (6 bases). The CDR3 contains 13 residues. Trimming removed 6 bases from V and 5 bases from J, with 14 bases in between. CDR1 is SGHRS and CDR2 is YFSETQ in the germline V gene.

The chain employs TRBV29-1 and TRBJ2-3; tentative D call: TRBD1 (6 bases). V shed 8 bases and J shed 5 bases, with 14 bases lying between them. CDR1 and CDR2 from the germline V gene are SQVTM and ANQGSEA. The CDR3 spans 12 residues. In nucleotides, the CDR3 is TGCAGCACCACAGGGTTTGGAGATACGCAGTATTTT. Its translation: CSTTGFGDTQYF.